Listed below are T cell receptor beta chains from one sample, sequenced in a study of T cells in localized non-small cell lung cancer. The method was immunoSEQ multiplex PCR; TCRdb's version includes in-frame clones alone and lacks a portion of them. The repertoire holds 25,000 to 30,000 clones, with roughly 90% as singletons. The specimen comprised peripheral blood, sampled before any cancer treatment. The receptor set was obtained from a female donor of 60 years or more with stage I lung adenocarcinoma. CDR3s include the opening cysteine and the closing phenylalanine or tryptophan. D genes are given only for firm matches.

j_call,v_call,d_call,cdr3_aa,cdr3_nt
TRBJ1-2,TRBV5-1,TRBD1,CASSLVGPQGAGGYTF,TGCGCCAGCAGCTTGGTTGGGCCCCAGGGGGCAGGTGGCTACACCTTC
TRBJ1-2,TRBV7-9,-,CASSPPGATLGYTF,TGTGCCAGCAGCCCGCCGGGGGCGACCCTTGGCTACACCTTC
TRBJ1-2,TRBV5-1,TRBD1,CASSYTGGDYGYTF,TGCGCCAGCAGCTACACAGGGGGCGACTATGGCTACACCTTC
TRBJ2-5,TRBV5-4,TRBD2,CASSRTGLVVGETQYF,TGTGCCAGCAGCCGAACTGGACTAGTTGTTGGAGAGACCCAGTACTTC
TRBJ2-1,TRBV19,TRBD2,CASGTSGNNEQFF,TGTGCCAGCGGGACTAGCGGGAACAATGAGCAGTTCTTC
TRBJ1-2,TRBV4-1,-,CASSQGGSPLYGYTF,TGCGCCAGCAGCCAAGGAGGGTCCCCACTTTATGGCTACACCTTC
TRBJ2-2,TRBV7-9,-,CASSFSPGLRDTGELFF,TGTGCCAGCAGCTTTTCCCCCGGACTGCGAGACACCGGGGAGCTGTTTTTT
TRBJ1-1,TRBV6-6,-,CASSYGRTEAFF,TGTGCCAGCAGTTACGGACGCACTGAAGCTTTCTTT
TRBJ1-2,TRBV19,TRBD1,CASTQKGQLYGYTF,TGTGCCAGTACACAAAAGGGACAGCTCTATGGCTACACCTTC
TRBJ1-1,TRBV19,TRBD1,CASSTGGAGVNTEAFF,TGTGCCAGTAGCACAGGGGGCGCTGGGGTGAACACTGAAGCTTTCTTT
TRBJ2-1,TRBV7-9,TRBD2,CASTSREGFNEQFF,TGTGCCAGCACCAGTCGGGAGGGCTTCAATGAGCAGTTCTTC
TRBJ2-5,TRBV28,-,CASSLNGGGTQYF,TGTGCCAGCAGTTTAAACGGCGGCGGGACCCAGTACTTC
TRBJ2-3,TRBV5-1,TRBD1,CASSKTGTGSTDTQYF,TGCGCCAGCAGCAAGACAGGGACAGGGAGCACAGATACGCAGTATTTT
TRBJ2-7,TRBV27,-,CASSFTPTATYEQYF,TGTGCCAGCAGTTTTACCCCGACCGCGACCTACGAGCAGTACTTC
TRBJ2-3,TRBV2,-,CASTASDTQYF,TGTGCCAGCACCGCTAGCGATACGCAGTATTTT